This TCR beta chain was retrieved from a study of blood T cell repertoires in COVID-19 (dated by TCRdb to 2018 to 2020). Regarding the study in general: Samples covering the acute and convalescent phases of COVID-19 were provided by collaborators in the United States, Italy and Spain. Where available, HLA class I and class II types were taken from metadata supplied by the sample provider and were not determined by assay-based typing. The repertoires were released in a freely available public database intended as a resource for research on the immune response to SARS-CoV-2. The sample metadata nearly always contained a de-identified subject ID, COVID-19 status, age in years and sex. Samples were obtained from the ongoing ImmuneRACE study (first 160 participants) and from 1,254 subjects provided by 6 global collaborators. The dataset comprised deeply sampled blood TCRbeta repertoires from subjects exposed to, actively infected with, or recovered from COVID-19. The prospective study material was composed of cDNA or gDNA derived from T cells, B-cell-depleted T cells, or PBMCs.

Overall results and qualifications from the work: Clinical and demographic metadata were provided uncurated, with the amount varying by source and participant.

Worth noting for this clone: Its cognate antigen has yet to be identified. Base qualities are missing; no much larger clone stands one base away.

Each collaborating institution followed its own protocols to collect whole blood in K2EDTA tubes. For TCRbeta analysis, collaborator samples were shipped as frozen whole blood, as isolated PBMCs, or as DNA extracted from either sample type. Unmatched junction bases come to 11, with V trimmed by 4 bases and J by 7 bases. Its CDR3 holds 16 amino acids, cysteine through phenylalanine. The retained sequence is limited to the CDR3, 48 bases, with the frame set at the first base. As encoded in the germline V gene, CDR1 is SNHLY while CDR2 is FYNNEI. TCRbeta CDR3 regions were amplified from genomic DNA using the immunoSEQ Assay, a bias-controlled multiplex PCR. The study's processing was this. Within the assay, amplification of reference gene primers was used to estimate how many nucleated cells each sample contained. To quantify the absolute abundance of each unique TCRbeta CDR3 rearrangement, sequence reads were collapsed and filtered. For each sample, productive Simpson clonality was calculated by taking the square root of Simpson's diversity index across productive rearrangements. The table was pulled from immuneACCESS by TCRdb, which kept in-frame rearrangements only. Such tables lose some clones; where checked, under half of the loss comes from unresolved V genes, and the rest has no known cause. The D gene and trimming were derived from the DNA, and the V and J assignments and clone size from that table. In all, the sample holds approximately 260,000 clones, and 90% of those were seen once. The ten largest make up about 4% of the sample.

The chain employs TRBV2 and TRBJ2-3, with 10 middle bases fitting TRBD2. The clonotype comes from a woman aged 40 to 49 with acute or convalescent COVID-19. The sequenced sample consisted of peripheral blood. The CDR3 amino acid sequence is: CASSGELAGILNTQYF. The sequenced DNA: TGTGCCAGCAGTGGAGAACTAGCGGGGATATTAAATACGCAGTATTTT.